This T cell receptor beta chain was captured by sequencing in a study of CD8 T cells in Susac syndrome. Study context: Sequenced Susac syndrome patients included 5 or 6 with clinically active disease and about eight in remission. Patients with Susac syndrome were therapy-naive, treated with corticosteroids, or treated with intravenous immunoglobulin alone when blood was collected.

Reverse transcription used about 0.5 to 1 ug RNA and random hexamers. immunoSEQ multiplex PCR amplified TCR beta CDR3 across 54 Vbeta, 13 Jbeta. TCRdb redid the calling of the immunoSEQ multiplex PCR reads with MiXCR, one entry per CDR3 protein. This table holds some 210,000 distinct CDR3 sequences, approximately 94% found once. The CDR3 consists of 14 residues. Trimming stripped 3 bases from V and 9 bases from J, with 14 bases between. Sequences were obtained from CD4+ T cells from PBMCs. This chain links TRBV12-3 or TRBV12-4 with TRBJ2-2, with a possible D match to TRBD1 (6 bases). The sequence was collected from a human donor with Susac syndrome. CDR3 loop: CASSLGAGSWELFF. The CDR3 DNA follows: TGTGCCAGCAGTTTGGGGGCAGGGAGCTGGGAGCTGTTTTTT.